This T cell receptor (beta chain) was captured in a study of Ad26.COV2.S vaccination and SARS-CoV-2 variants. Assay: immunoSEQ multiplex PCR; the TCRdb copy retains only in-frame clones and omits some. This table holds about 350,000 clones, about 87% found once. Indicated treatment: roughly 20 received Ad26.COV2.S at low or high dose, single or two shots; about 5 received placebo; per-sample allocation not given. Sampling took place 63 days after the first vaccine or placebo injection. Trimming at V came to 5 bases and at J to 1 base, leaving 4 bases not matched to a gene. Germline loops: CDR1 SGHNT, CDR2 YYREEE (reference sequence). This CDR3 region has 14 residues.

The sequences come from peripheral blood, collected in a trial of Ad26.COV2.S vaccine versus placebo. The genes are TRBV5-4 and TRBJ2-3, with 7 nucleotides matching TRBD2. This TCR was recovered from a person between 18 and 65 years old who received the Ad26.COV2.S COVID-19 vaccine or a placebo. The chain's CDR3 is CASRRDYGTDTQYF. For the CDR3, the DNA is TGTGCCAGCAGGCGGGACTACGGCACAGATACGCAGTATTTT.